What follows is one T cell receptor beta chain and its context. This sample is drawn from a study of CD8+CD57+ T cells in acquired aplastic anemia. Germline CDR1 reads SEHNR; CDR2 reads FQNEAQ (reference sequence). This CDR3 spans 17 amino acids. The V gene lost 0 bases and the J gene lost 7 bases, with 21 bases spanning the gap. Flow cytometry had shown expanded CD8+CD57+ cells in the patients chosen for sequencing. The template used for profiling TCR beta VDJ and CDR3 was genomic DNA. TCRdb reprocessed the reads with MiXCR, giving one entry per CDR3 protein. The sample has 200,000 or so distinct CDR3 sequences, about half seen once.

This chain joins TRBV7-9 and TRBJ1-2; D may be TRBD1 (6 bases). Sequencing was done on a sample of sorted CD4+, CD8+, or CD8+CD57+ T cells (not recorded which) from PBMCs. This sequence was found in a human donor with aplastic anemia. This chain's CDR3 is CASSLAAAGAGEGGYTF. The CDR3 DNA reads TGTGCCAGCAGCTTAGCGGCGGCTGGGGCAGGGGAGGGTGGCTACACCTTC.